This T cell receptor (beta chain) was captured by sequencing in a study of human thymus T cells. Germline CDR1 SNHLY, CDR2 FYNNEI. This CDR3 is built from 14 residues. J was trimmed by 4 bases and V by 5 bases; bases with no gene match: 4. Data came from immunoSEQ multiplex PCR; TCRdb stores just in-frame clones and leaves some out. The data contain some 78,000 clones, just over 95% of them singletons. Thymus tissue for the work was resected from patients undergoing corrective heart surgery. The sequence derives from a boy under two years old with a congenital heart defect but otherwise immunologically healthy. The rearrangement joins TRBV2 to TRBJ2-2, with 7 bases identical to TRBD1. The sequencing input was thymus tissue. The CDR3 sequence is CASSLDRSTGELFF. CDR3 DNA: TGTGCCAGCAGTTTGGACAGGAGCACCGGGGAGCTGTTTTTT.